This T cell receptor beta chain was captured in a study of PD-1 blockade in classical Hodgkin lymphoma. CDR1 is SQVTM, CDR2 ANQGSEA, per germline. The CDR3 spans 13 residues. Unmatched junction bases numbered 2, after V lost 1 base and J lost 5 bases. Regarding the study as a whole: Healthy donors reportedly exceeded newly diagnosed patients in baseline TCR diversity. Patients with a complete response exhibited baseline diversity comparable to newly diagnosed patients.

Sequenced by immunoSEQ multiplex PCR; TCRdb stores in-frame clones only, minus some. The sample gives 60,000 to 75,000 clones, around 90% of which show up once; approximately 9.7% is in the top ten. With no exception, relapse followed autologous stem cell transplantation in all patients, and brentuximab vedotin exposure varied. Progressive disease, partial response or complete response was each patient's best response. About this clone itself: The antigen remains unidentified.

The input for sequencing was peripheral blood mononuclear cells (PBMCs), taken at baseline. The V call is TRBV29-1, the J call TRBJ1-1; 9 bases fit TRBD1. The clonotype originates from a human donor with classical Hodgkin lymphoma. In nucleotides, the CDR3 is TGCAGCGTTGAAGCGGACAGGGGTACTGAAGCTTTCTTT. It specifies CSVEADRGTEAFF.